The next 24 T cell receptor beta chains were all read from a single sample in a study of cytomegalovirus exposure and HLA in healthy donors. PCR involved 60 Vbeta and 13 Jbeta primers. Clones were sequenced by immunoSEQ multiplex PCR, and TCRdb holds only the in-frame ones, with some missing. Found here are some 170,000 clones, 60% to 80% of them singletons; the top ten hold just under 6.5%. The sequenced material came from PBMCs. The receptors were gathered from a man in his forties or fifties in good health and CMV-seropositive.

The rearrangement links TRBV5-1 to TRBJ2-7; D unresolved. CDR1 and CDR2 from the germline V gene are SGHRS and YFSETQ. This CDR3 comprises 14 residues. Trimming cost V 0 bases and J 3 bases, with 10 bases left between them. The CDR3 sequence: CASSLEPVSYEQYF. The CDR3 DNA reads as TGCGCCAGCAGCTTGGAGCCGGTGAGCTACGAGCAGTACTTC.

This chain joins TRBV5-1 and TRBJ2-3, with a weak D call TRBD2 (6 bases). Germline loops: CDR1 SGHRS, CDR2 YFSETQ. V dropped 4 bases and J dropped 1 base, with 16 bases sitting between them. The CDR3 totals 16 residues. CDR3 DNA: TGCGCCAGCAGCCGAGGTCCCCGGAGGGGCACAGATACGCAGTATTTT. Protein product: CASSRGPRRGTDTQYF.

The chain combines TRBV28 with TRBJ2-7; TRBD1 matches at 10 bases. The CDR3 is 16 amino acids. Germline V gene sequence: CDR1 MDHEN, CDR2 SYDVKM. J gave up 5 bases and V 4 bases, and 11 bases lay outside the gene matches. CDR3 in DNA: TGTGCCAGCAGTTATAACCTGGGACAGGGGTCCGACGAGCAGTACTTC. It codes for CASSYNLGQGSDEQYF.

The chain uses TRBV6-4 and TRBJ2-7; 8 bases align to TRBD2. The germline V gene encodes CDR1 MRHNA and CDR2 SNTAGT. V dropped 3 bases and J dropped 12; count of bases not matched to a gene: 7. There are 12 residues in the CDR3. The CDR3 DNA follows: TGTGCCAGCAGTGAAACGACTAGCGAGGGGTACTTC. It specifies CASSETTSEGYF.

This chain uses TRBV23-1 with TRBJ2-7; 9 bases align to TRBD2. TRBV23-1 falls under the ORF class, with uncertain function. The CDR3 sequence is 15 residues long. Trimming at V came to 0 bases and at J to 5 bases, leaving 5 bases not matched to a gene. CDR3 loop: CASSQSAGGPHEQYF. DNA for the CDR3: TGCGCCAGCAGTCAATCGGCGGGAGGGCCCCACGAGCAGTACTTC.

V usage is TRBV19 and J usage is TRBJ2-7; 10 bases are a match to TRBD2. The CDR3 loop spans 15 amino acids. The germline gives CDR1 LNHDA, CDR2 SQIVND (reference sequence). The ends lost 5 bases at V and 2 bases at J; junction bases unmatched: 6. CDR3 in DNA: TGTGCCAGTAGTTCGGGACTAGCGATCACCTACGAGCAGTACTTC. It encodes CASSSGLAITYEQYF.

V and J are TRBV5-6 and TRBJ2-2, with 11 bases aligning to TRBD2. The CDR3 is 16 residues long. V shed 3 bases and J 4 bases; nucleotides not matched to a gene: 5. Germline-derived CDR1 and CDR2 are SGHDT and YYEEEE. This chain's CDR3 is CASSSPGLAVTGELFF. The CDR3 DNA follows: TGTGCCAGCAGCTCCCCGGGACTAGCGGTCACCGGGGAGCTGTTTTTT.

The chain joins TRBV19 to TRBJ2-3; 12 bases agree with TRBD2. The CDR3 totals 22 residues. V shed 5 bases and J 3 bases; nucleotides not matched to a gene: 24. In germline, CDR1 is LNHDA, CDR2 SQIVND (reference sequence). This chain's CDR3 is CASSPQRGTSGRPLYVTDTQYF. CDR3 in DNA: TGTGCCAGTAGTCCCCAAAGAGGGACTAGCGGGCGGCCCCTGTATGTGACAGATACGCAGTATTTT.

A remark on this clone: An end of the junction differs from the germline gene, which may be a read error. The chain combines TRBV11-2 with TRBJ2-1; possible D gene TRBD1, 6 bases. The CDR3 is made up of 15 amino acids. The V gene's germline CDR1 is SGHAT and CDR2 FQNNGV. CDR3 residues: CASSLGGVSYNEQFF. DNA of the CDR3: TGTGCCAGCAGTTTAGGGGGAGTCTCCTACAATGAGCAGTTCTTC. The full variable domain, with the rest looked up from reference TRBV11-2 and TRBJ2-1, is EAGVAQSPRYKIIEKRQSVAFWCNPISGHATLYWYQQILGQGPKLLIQFQNNGVVDDSQLPKDRFSAERLKGVDSTLKIQPAKLEDSAVYLCASSLGGVSYNEQFFGPGTRLTVL.

This chain joins TRBV2 and TRBJ2-1; TRBD2 agrees at 7 bases. V shed 0 bases, J shed 10 bases, and the junction held 0 bases outside the gene matches. The CDR3 has 12 residues. The germline V gene encodes CDR1 SNHLY and CDR2 FYNNEI. CDR3 in amino acids: CASSEAGGEQFF. The DNA for the CDR3 is TGTGCCAGCAGTGAAGCGGGAGGGGAGCAGTTCTTC.

This clone was detected a few times. The CDR3 DNA follows: TGCAGTGCTGATTTGCGGGATACGCAGTATTTT. Translating gives CSADLRDTQYF. The chain employs TRBV20-1 and TRBJ2-3; D is undetermined. Between the trimmed V and J ends, which lost 5 bases and 6 bases, there was a span of 9 bases. Germline V lookup: CDR1 DFQATT, CDR2 SNEGSKA (reference sequence). CDR3 length equals 11 residues.

The rearrangement uses TRBV28 and TRBJ2-4; D is ambiguous. V was clipped by 2 bases and J by 0 bases, with 11 bases between them. The germline CDR1 and CDR2 sequences are MDHEN and SYDVKM. The length of the CDR3 is 16 residues. Written as DNA, the CDR3 is TGTGCCAGCAGTTTACGGATGCGGCTAGCCAAAAACATTCAGTACTTC. Its protein product is CASSLRMRLAKNIQYF.

The rearrangement links TRBV19 to TRBJ2-5; D is perhaps TRBD2 (6 bases). V was pared by 3 bases and J by 4 bases, with 12 bases between. The CDR3 spans 14 residues. CDR1 is LNHDA, CDR2 SQIVND, per germline (reference sequence). The chain's CDR3 is CASSIPGGRETQYF. CDR3 coding DNA: TGTGCCAGTAGTATCCCTGGAGGGAGAGAGACCCAGTACTTC.

J is TRBJ2-7 and V is TRBV10-1, with 9 bases identical to TRBD1. Trimming cost V 5 bases and J 5 bases; bases outside gene matches: 10. Per germline, CDR1 WNHNN and CDR2 SYGVQD (reference sequence). The CDR3 is made up of 15 amino acids. The CDR3 is CASSKTGTGTDEQYF. The CDR3 DNA follows: TGCGCCAGCAGTAAGACCGGGACAGGGACCGACGAGCAGTACTTC.

In its sample, this clone was seen once. The V and J genes are TRBV2 and TRBJ1-2; D uncertain. This CDR3 spans 11 amino acids. The germline V and J ends were trimmed by 7 bases and 5 bases, with 8 bases remaining between them. The germline V gene has CDR1 SNHLY and CDR2 FYNNEI. The CDR3 reads CASTGKYGYTF. CDR3 coding DNA: TGTGCCAGCACCGGGAAATATGGCTACACCTTC.

The chain links TRBV4-1 to TRBJ2-3; 7 bases agree with TRBD1. The CDR3 extends over 13 amino acids. From germline, CDR1 is MGHRA and CDR2 YSYEKL. The V and J ends lost 6 bases and 4 bases, in that order; junction bases with no gene match: 4. The CDR3 nucleotides are TGCGCCAGCAGTCGACAGGGCCCAGATACGCAGTATTTT. This translates into CASSRQGPDTQYF.

The rearrangement uses TRBV10-3 and TRBJ2-7, with 14 nucleotides matching TRBD2. Germline loops: CDR1 ENHRY, CDR2 SYGVKD. The CDR3 is made up of 15 amino acids. V was pared by 4 bases and J by 7 bases, with 6 bases of the junction left unmatched. In nucleotides, the CDR3 is TGTGCCATCAGTGCGGGACTAGCGGGAGTTTGGGAGCAGTACTTC. Translating it yields CAISAGLAGVWEQYF.

The rearrangement links TRBV9 to TRBJ1-5, with a tentative D call TRBD1 (6 bases). Trimming stripped 4 bases from V and 2 bases from J, with 7 bases between. The CDR3 is 13 residues long. Germline CDR1 reads SGDLS; CDR2 reads YYNGEE. CDR3 DNA sequence: TGTGCCAGCAGCCGACAGGGCAATCAGCCCCAGCATTTT. This gives the protein CASSRQGNQPQHF.

This clone was observed a single time. This chain links TRBV2 with TRBJ2-7, with a possible D match to TRBD1 (6 bases). Germline V lookup: CDR1 SNHLY, CDR2 FYNNEI. V was cut by 4 bases and J by 7 bases, with 8 bases left in between. The CDR3 length is 11 residues. CDR3 bases: TGTGCCAGCAGTGGGCAGGGGGAGCAGTACTTC. Protein product: CASSGQGEQYF. Full variable domain (remainder filled in from reference TRBV2 and TRBJ2-7): EPEVTQTPSHQVTQMGQEVILRCVPISNHLYFYWYRQILGQKVEFLVSFYNNEISEKSEIFDDQFSVERPDGSNFTLKIRSTKLEDSAMYFCASSGQGEQYFGPGTRLTVT.

In regard to this clone: The sample has other DNA sequences that encode this CDR3 too. The chain uses TRBV27 and TRBJ2-1; 7 bases match TRBD1. The CDR3 is made up of 16 amino acids. V shed 8 bases, J shed 8 bases, and the junction held 18 bases outside the gene matches. CDR1 is MNHEY, CDR2 SMNVEV, per germline (reference sequence). CDR3 bases: TGTGCCAGCGGAATCGGGACAGACCCCGTTGGGGATGAGCAGTTCTTC. Translating gives CASGIGTDPVGDEQFF.

Notes on this clone: Other DNA sequences of this sample code for an identical CDR3. This chain joins TRBV4-1 and TRBJ1-2, with D perhaps matching TRBD1 (6 bases). V was cut by 4 bases and J by 2 bases, with 17 bases left in between. CDR3 length equals 16 residues. Looked up from germline, CDR1 is MGHRA and CDR2 is YSYEKL. The CDR3 spells CASSLRSQGRNYGYTF. CDR3 coding DNA: TGCGCCAGCAGCCTGAGGTCGCAGGGGCGAAACTATGGCTACACCTTC.

This chain uses TRBV7-9 with TRBJ2-7; no clear D. The CDR3 has 13 residues. Germline assignment: CDR1 SEHNR and CDR2 FQNEAQ (reference sequence). The ends were cut back, 5 bases at V and 2 bases at J, with 10 bases in the middle. This chain's CDR3 is CASSHPSAYEQYF. CDR3 in DNA: TGTGCCAGCAGCCACCCGAGTGCCTACGAGCAGTACTTC.

V usage is TRBV6-4 and J usage is TRBJ2-5; 8 bases line up with TRBD2. V trimming: 6 bases; J trimming: 1 base; junction bases outside the gene matches: 4. The CDR3 runs to 14 residues. Germline CDR1 MRHNA, CDR2 SNTAGT. The CDR3 spells CASSPGGAQETQYF. As DNA, the CDR3 is TGTGCCAGCAGCCCGGGGGGGGCCCAAGAGACCCAGTACTTC.

For the CDR3, the DNA is TGTGCCAGCTCACCACAGGGACAGGGATCCACTGAAGCTTTCTTT. Translating gives CASSPQGQGSTEAFF. This chain uses TRBV18 with TRBJ1-1; 9 bases are a match to TRBD1. There are 15 residues in the CDR3. Germline lookup yields CDR1 KGHSH and CDR2 LQKENI. The V gene end was trimmed by 1 base and the J gene end by 4 bases; junction bases not matched to a gene: 4.